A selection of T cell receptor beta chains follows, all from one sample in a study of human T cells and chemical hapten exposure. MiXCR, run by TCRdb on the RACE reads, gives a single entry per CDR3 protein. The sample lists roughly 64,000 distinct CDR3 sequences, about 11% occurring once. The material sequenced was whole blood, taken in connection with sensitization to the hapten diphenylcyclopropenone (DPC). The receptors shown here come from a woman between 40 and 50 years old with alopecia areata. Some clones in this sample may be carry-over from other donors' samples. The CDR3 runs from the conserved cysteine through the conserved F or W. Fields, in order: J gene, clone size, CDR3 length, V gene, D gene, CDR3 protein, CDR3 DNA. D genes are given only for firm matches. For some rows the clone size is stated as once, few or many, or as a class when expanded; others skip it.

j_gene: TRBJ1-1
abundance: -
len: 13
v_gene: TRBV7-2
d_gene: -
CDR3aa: CASSFNRGTEAFF
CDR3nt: TGTGCCAGCAGCTTCAACCGGGGTACTGAAGCTTTCTTT

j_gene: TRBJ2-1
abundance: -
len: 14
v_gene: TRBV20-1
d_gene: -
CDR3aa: CSARTDLNRNEQFF
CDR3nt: TGCAGTGCTAGGACGGACCTTAATAGGAATGAGCAGTTCTTC

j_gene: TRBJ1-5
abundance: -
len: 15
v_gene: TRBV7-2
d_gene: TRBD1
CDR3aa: CASSHRQGQNQPQHF
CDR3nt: TGTGCCAGCAGCCATCGACAGGGGCAAAATCAGCCCCAGCATTTT

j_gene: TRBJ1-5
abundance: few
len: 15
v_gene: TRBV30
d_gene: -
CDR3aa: CAWSVRARGDQPQHF
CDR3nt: TGTGCCTGGAGTGTAAGGGCCAGGGGAGATCAGCCCCAGCATTTT

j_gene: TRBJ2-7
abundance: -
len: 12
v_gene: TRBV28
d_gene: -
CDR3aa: CASSQGIYEQYF
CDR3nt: TGTGCCAGCAGTCAGGGAATCTACGAGCAGTACTTC

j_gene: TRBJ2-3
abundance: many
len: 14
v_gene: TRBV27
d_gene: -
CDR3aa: CASSLRKSTDTQYF
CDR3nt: TGTGCCAGCAGTTTAAGGAAGAGCACAGATACGCAGTATTTT

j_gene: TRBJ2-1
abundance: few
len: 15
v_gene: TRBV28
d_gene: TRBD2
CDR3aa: CASSLSGTYYNEQFF
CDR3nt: TGTGCCAGCAGTCTCAGCGGGACCTACTACAATGAGCAGTTCTTC

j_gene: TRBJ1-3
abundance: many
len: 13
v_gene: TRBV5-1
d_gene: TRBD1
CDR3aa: CASSWRTGFTIYF
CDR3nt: TGCGCCAGCAGCTGGAGGACAGGGTTCACCATATATTTT

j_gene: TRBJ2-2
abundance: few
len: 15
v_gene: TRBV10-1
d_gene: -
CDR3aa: CASSEGQTNTGELFF
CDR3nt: TGCGCCAGCAGTGAAGGGCAGACCAACACCGGGGAGCTGTTTTTT

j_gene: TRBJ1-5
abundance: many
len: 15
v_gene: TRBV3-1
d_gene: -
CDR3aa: CASSQVPGGNQPQHF
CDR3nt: TGTGCCAGCAGCCAGGTACCAGGGGGCAATCAGCCCCAGCATTTT

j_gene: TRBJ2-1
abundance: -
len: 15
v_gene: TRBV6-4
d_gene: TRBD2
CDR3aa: CASSDFLAGYDEQFF
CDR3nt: TGTGCCAGCAGTGACTTCCTAGCGGGGTACGATGAGCAGTTCTTC

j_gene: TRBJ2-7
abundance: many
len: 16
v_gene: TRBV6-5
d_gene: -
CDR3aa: CASSYSVVGGSYEQYF
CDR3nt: TGTGCCAGCAGTTACTCGGTGGTAGGCGGATCCTACGAGCAGTACTTC

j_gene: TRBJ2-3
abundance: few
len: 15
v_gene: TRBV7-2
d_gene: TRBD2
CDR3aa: CASSSGGMGPDTQYF
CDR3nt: TGTGCCAGCTCCTCGGGGGGGATGGGCCCAGATACGCAGTATTTT

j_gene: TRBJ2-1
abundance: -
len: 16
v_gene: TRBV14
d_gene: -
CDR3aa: CASSSQSAGSYNEQFF
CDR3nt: TGTGCCAGCAGCTCCCAAAGTGCAGGGTCCTACAATGAGCAGTTCTTC

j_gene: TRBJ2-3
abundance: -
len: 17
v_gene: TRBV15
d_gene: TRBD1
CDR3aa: CATSRDLGQGFTDTQYF
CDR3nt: TGTGCCACCAGCAGAGATCTGGGACAGGGTTTCACAGATACGCAGTATTTT

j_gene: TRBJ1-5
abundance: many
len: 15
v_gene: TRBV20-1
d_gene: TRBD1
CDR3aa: CSARAGTGDSEPQHF
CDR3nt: TGCAGTGCTAGAGCCGGGACAGGGGATTCGGAGCCCCAGCATTTT

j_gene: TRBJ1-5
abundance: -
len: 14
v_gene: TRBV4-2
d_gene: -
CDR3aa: CASSPGRKNQPQHF
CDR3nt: TGTGCCAGCAGCCCTGGGCGGAAGAATCAGCCCCAGCATTTT

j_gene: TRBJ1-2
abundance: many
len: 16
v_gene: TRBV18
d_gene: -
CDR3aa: CASSPTTWGLGSGYTF
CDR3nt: TGTGCCAGCTCACCGACGACATGGGGATTGGGCTCTGGCTACACCTTC

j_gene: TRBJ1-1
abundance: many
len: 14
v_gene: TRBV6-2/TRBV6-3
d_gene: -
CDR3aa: CASSLSGVNTEAFF
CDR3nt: TGTGCCAGCAGTTTGTCAGGAGTGAACACTGAAGCTTTCTTT

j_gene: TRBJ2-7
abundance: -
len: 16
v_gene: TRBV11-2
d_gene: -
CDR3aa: CASSLEGYSSSYEQYF
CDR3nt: TGTGCCAGCAGCTTAGAGGGGTACAGTAGCTCCTACGAGCAGTACTTC

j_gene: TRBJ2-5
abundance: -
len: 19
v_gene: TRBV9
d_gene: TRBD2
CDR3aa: CASSAPQGLAGHLQETQYF
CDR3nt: TGTGCCAGCAGCGCTCCTCAGGGGCTAGCGGGGCACCTCCAAGAGACCCAGTACTTC

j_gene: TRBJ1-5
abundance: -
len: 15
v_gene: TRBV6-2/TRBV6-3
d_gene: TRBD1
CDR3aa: CASSLGTVSNQPQHF
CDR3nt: TGTGCCAGCAGCCTCGGGACAGTCTCGAATCAGCCCCAGCATTTT